Here is one TCR beta chain with its context. Other DNA sequences of this sample code for an identical CDR3. The data stem from a study of cytotoxic CD8 clonotypes in ibrutinib-treated CLL. Using immunoSEQ multiplex PCR, the repertoire was profiled, and TCRdb retains in-frame clones only, with some absent. Among just over 65,000 clones listed, about 63% were seen once. This TCR was sampled from a human donor with chronic lymphocytic leukemia. The sample was PBMCs, taken after 12 months of ibrutinib treatment.

As DNA, the CDR3 is TGTGCCAGCAGCTTCACTAGCAATCAGCCCCAGCATTTT. Its protein is CASSFTSNQPQHF. The rearrangement links TRBV7-2 to TRBJ1-5; D unclear. The CDR3 length is 13 residues. Trimming cost V 3 bases and J 0 bases, with 3 bases left between them. Germline assignment: CDR1 SGHTA and CDR2 FQGNSA.